A selection of T cell receptor beta chains follows, all from one sample in a study of CD8+ T cells in alopecia areata. Profiling relied on immunoSEQ multiplex PCR, and the TCRdb table lists in-frame clones only, not all of them. The repertoire has 95,000 to 100,000 clones, 50% to 75% of them found once; the top ten carry around 16%. Source: CD8+ T cells sorted from blood, taken at week 4, from a patient treated with tofacitinib. Receptors originate from a human donor with alopecia areata. CDR3s include the opening cysteine and the closing phenylalanine or tryptophan. A D gene is named only where the DNA matches it firmly. Only part of the rows carry a size: once, few, many, or a class if the clone is expanded.

v_call	clone_size	j_call	cdr3_length	d_call	cdr3_nt	cdr3_aa
TRBV5-1	few	TRBJ2-5	13	TRBD1	TGCGCCAGCAGCTTCAGGGGGCGGGAGACCCAGTACTTC	CASSFRGRETQYF
TRBV10-3	.	TRBJ2-7	13	.	TGTGCCATCAGTGAGTCGGGGGGTGTCGAGCAGTACTTC	CAISESGGVEQYF
TRBV29-1	.	TRBJ2-3	14	.	TGCAGCGCCATGGGGAGTACTAGCACAGATACGCAGTATTTT	CSAMGSTSTDTQYF
TRBV5-6	few	TRBJ2-1	15	TRBD1	TGTGCCAGCAGCTTGCCGGGACAGGGATGGGGTGAGCAGTTCTTC	CASSLPGQGWGEQFF
TRBV2	.	TRBJ2-7	13	TRBD2	TGTGCCAGTGAAGCGGGGGGTTCCTACGAGCAGTACTTC	CASEAGGSYEQYF
TRBV27	.	TRBJ1-5	13	.	TGTGCCTGTGCTAAGGGGGGACAACAGCCCCAGCATTTT	CACAKGGQQPQHF
TRBV5-1	.	TRBJ2-5	17	TRBD1	TGCGCCAGCAGCTCAGGGACAGGGGGCCTACTTCAAGAGACCCAGTACTTC	CASSSGTGGLLQETQYF
TRBV19	few	TRBJ2-1	13	TRBD1	TGTGCCAGTAGTATAATGGACAGGGGTGAGCAGTTCTTC	CASSIMDRGEQFF
TRBV4-1	.	TRBJ1-6	16	.	TGCGCCAGCAGCCAAGAAACTGGCTCCTATAATTCACCCCTCCACTTT	CASSQETGSYNSPLHF
TRBV4-1	.	TRBJ2-5	14	.	TGCGCCAGCAGCCAAGTAGCCGGGAAAGAGACCCAGTACTTC	CASSQVAGKETQYF
TRBV23-1	.	TRBJ1-2	14	.	TGCGCCAGCAGCCAAGATCGCCAGGGAGGTGGCTACACCTTC	CASSQDRQGGGYTF
TRBV5-4	.	TRBJ2-2	13	TRBD2	TGTGCCAGCAGCCCGGGGGGTTCCGGGGAGCTGTTTTTT	CASSPGGSGELFF
TRBV9	.	TRBJ2-6	16	.	TGTGCCAGCAGCGTAGGGCGGATTACTGGGGCCAACGTCCTGACTTTC	CASSVGRITGANVLTF
TRBV5-1	.	TRBJ2-3	13	.	TGCGCCAGCAGCTTTTACCACACAGATACGCAGTATTTT	CASSFYHTDTQYF
TRBV6-6	.	TRBJ2-5	15	TRBD1	TGTGCCAGCAGTTGGGACAGGGGGCGTTTGGAGACCCAGTACTTC	CASSWDRGRLETQYF
TRBV30	.	TRBJ2-1	16	TRBD2	TGTGCCTGGACCATGCCCCCGGGAGGGCCTTACGCTGAGCAGTTCTTC	CAWTMPPGGPYAEQFF
TRBV27	.	TRBJ2-7	15	.	TGTGCCAGCAGGCGTCAGGCAGGGGATACCTACGAGCAGTACTTC	CASRRQAGDTYEQYF
TRBV28	few	TRBJ1-5	14	.	TGTGCCAGCAGTTTTCTCGGGGGGCATCAGCCCCAGCATTTT	CASSFLGGHQPQHF
TRBV5-6	few	TRBJ2-4	15	.	TGTGCCAGCAGCTTAGGGCGGGTTGCCAAAAACATTCAGTACTTC	CASSLGRVAKNIQYF
TRBV5-6	few	TRBJ2-4	14	.	TGTGCCAGCAGCTTGGTAGCGGCCAAAAACATTCAGTACTTC	CASSLVAAKNIQYF
TRBV27	.	TRBJ2-5	13	.	TGTGCCAGCAGCTTATCGTTCCAAGAGACCCAGTACTTC	CASSLSFQETQYF
TRBV4-2	.	TRBJ1-3	15	.	TGTGCCAGCAGCCAAGAAGCCTTCTCTGGAAACACCATATATTTT	CASSQEAFSGNTIYF
TRBV29-1	.	TRBJ2-1	14	TRBD2	TGCAGCGTTGAAAAGACTAGCGGGGGTGTGGAGCAGTTCTTC	CSVEKTSGGVEQFF
TRBV27	.	TRBJ2-5	15	TRBD1	TGTGCCAGCAGCGCAGATACAGGGGTTCAAGAGACCCAGTACTTC	CASSADTGVQETQYF
TRBV20-1	.	TRBJ2-7	11	.	TGCAGTGCCCCCGCAGGATACGAGCAGTACTTC	CSAPAGYEQYF
TRBV13	.	TRBJ2-1	15	.	TGTGCCAGCAGCTTAGGGCAGGAGCCCTACAATGAGCAGTTCTTC	CASSLGQEPYNEQFF
TRBV7-2	.	TRBJ2-7	14	TRBD1	TGTGCCAGCAGCTTAGCGACAGGGGCCTACGAGCAGTACTTC	CASSLATGAYEQYF
TRBV6-5	.	TRBJ2-1	15	.	TGTGCCAGCAGTTACTCGTCCGGACAGCGAGATGAGCAGTTCTTC	CASSYSSGQRDEQFF
TRBV5-6	.	TRBJ2-5	13	.	TGTGCCAGCAGCTTAGACACGAAAGGGCCGGATCACTTC	CASSLDTKGPDHF
TRBV7-9	.	TRBJ2-6	17	TRBD2	TGTGCCAGCAGCCCAGGGACTAGCGGGGCTGGGGCCAACGTCCTGACTTTC	CASSPGTSGAGANVLTF